Shown below are 30 T cell receptor beta chains from a single sample sequenced in a study of T cell responses to AZD1222 COVID-19 vaccine. The repertoire was sequenced with immunoSEQ multiplex PCR; TCRdb's copy has only in-frame clones and lacks some. The sample carries about 66,000 clones, roughly 84% recorded once. This specimen was peripheral blood, taken on day 0 of AZD1222 vaccination. The receptor set was obtained from an adult in good health.

The V and J genes are TRBV13 and TRBJ2-1; the match to TRBD2 covers 12 bases. The junction had 10 bases not matched to a gene; V was cut back by 0 bases and J by 10 bases. The CDR3 consists of 17 residues. The V gene's germline CDR1 is PRHDT and CDR2 FYEKMQ (reference sequence). The CDR3 nucleotides are TGTGCCAGCAGCTTAGGCCTAGCGGGAGGGCCTTGGGGAGAGCAGTTCTTC. Translation: CASSLGLAGGPWGEQFF.

The chain has TRBV5-4 and TRBJ1-4, with 8 positions matching TRBD1. The CDR3 is 16 residues long. Trimming removed 6 bases from V and 8 bases from J; junction bases left unmatched: 15. CDR1 and CDR2 (germline): SGHNT, YYREEE (reference sequence). The CDR3 DNA is TGTGCCAGCACCCGATGGACAGGGAATCAAGGCGAAAAACTGTTTTTT. The encoded protein is CASTRWTGNQGEKLFF. The variable domain in full, with the rest retrieved from reference TRBV5-4 and TRBJ1-4, is ETGVTQSPTHLIKTRGQQVTLRCSSQSGHNTVSWYQQALGQGPQFIFQYYREEENGRGNFPPRFSGLQFPNYSSELNVNALELDDSALYLCASTRWTGNQGEKLFFGSGTQLSVL.

This chain links TRBV27 with TRBJ1-5; possibly TRBD1 for D (6 bases). Germline V CDR1 and CDR2: MNHEY, SMNVEV (reference sequence). CDR3 length equals 16 residues. The V gene lost 5 bases and the J gene lost 2 bases, with 16 bases spanning the gap. In DNA form, the CDR3 reads TGTGCCAGCAGTCAAACAGGGAGTCAAGGCAATCAGCCCCAGCATTTT. Protein sequence: CASSQTGSQGNQPQHF.

The genes are TRBV5-6 and TRBJ2-5; TRBD1 might be the D (6 bases). From germline, CDR1 is SGHDT and CDR2 YYEEEE. The CDR3 spans 14 residues. V lost 0 bases, J lost 4 bases, and 10 bases lay in between. The CDR3 here is CASSLVWTAETQYF. DNA of the CDR3: TGTGCCAGCAGCTTGGTTTGGACAGCAGAGACCCAGTACTTC.

This clone occurred a few times. The chain combines TRBV28 with TRBJ2-3; D is perhaps TRBD1 (6 bases). The length of the CDR3 is 14 residues. The germline V gene encodes CDR1 MDHEN and CDR2 SYDVKM. V was clipped by 6 bases and J by 1 base, with 11 bases between them. In DNA form, the CDR3 reads TGTGCCAGCAGATCCGCAGGGGGCACAGATACGCAGTATTTT. Its translation: CASRSAGGTDTQYF.

The rearrangement links TRBV5-4 to TRBJ1-2; the D is unclear. CDR1 and CDR2 (germline): SGHNT, YYREEE (reference sequence). V was cut by 0 bases and J by 8 bases, with 11 bases left in between. There are 13 residues in the CDR3. CDR3 residues: CASSLEGQNGYTF. CDR3 DNA sequence: TGTGCCAGCAGCTTGGAAGGTCAAAACGGCTACACCTTC.

The gene calls are TRBV6-5 and TRBJ2-5, with TRBD2 as a possible D gene (5 bases). This CDR3 has 11 residues. Trimming pared 5 bases from V and 5 bases from J, leaving 6 bases between. The germline gives CDR1 MNHEY, CDR2 SVGAGI. CDR3 nucleotide sequence: TGTGCCAGCAGTCAGCGGGAGACCCAGTACTTC. This sequence encodes CASSQRETQYF.

The chain couples TRBV18 to TRBJ2-5, with TRBD2 matching over 12 bases. V gave up 3 bases and J gave up 5 bases; unmatched junction bases: 10. This CDR3 contains 17 residues. CDR1 is KGHSH, CDR2 LQKENI, per germline. The CDR3 nucleotides read TGTGCCAGCTCACCTCCACGACTAGCGGGGGATGTGGAGACCCAGTACTTC. It codes for CASSPPRLAGDVETQYF.

This sequence joins TRBV10-1 and TRBJ1-5; no clear D gene. This CDR3 has 14 residues. In germline, CDR1 is WNHNN, CDR2 SYGVQD (reference sequence). Trimming took off 5 bases at V and 7 bases at J, with 15 bases between the two ends. CDR3 DNA: TGCGCCAGCAGTTCAAGTGGCCTATACCAGCCCCAGCATTTT. Translated, it gives CASSSSGLYQPQHF.

CDR3 in amino acids: CSVVIRDGDGNQPQHF. In nucleotides, the CDR3 is TGCAGCGTCGTAATCCGGGACGGGGATGGCAATCAGCCCCAGCATTTT. V and J are TRBV29-1 and TRBJ1-5; perhaps TRBD1 as D (5 bases). The CDR3 runs 16 residues. Trimming left V 6 bases short and J 2 bases short, with 20 bases between. Per the germline V gene, CDR1 is SQVTM and CDR2 is ANQGSEA.

The rearrangement joins TRBV5-1 to TRBJ1-2; perhaps TRBD1 as D (5 bases). The V gene lost 4 bases and the J gene lost 7 bases, with 17 bases spanning the gap. The CDR3 runs 14 residues. The germline CDR1 and CDR2 sequences are SGHRS and YFSETQ. The CDR3 DNA reads TGCGCCAGCAGCCTCGACAGACCAACTCTTGGCTACACCTTC. It codes for CASSLDRPTLGYTF.

This chain links TRBV14 with TRBJ1-2; D is perhaps TRBD1 (5 bases). V was trimmed by 4 bases and J by 3 bases, leaving 9 bases between them. CDR1 SGHDN and CDR2 FVKESK come from the germline V gene. The CDR3 contains 13 residues. CDR3: CASSRGTDYGYTF. CDR3 coding DNA: TGTGCCAGCAGCCGAGGGACGGACTATGGCTACACCTTC.

The genes are TRBV25-1 and TRBJ2-5; the D gene is possibly TRBD2 (5 bases). Trimming took off 5 bases at V and 4 bases at J, with 11 bases between the two ends. There are 13 residues in the CDR3. Germline lookup yields CDR1 MGHDK and CDR2 SYGVNS. DNA of the CDR3: TGTGCCAGCAGTTCTAGCAGAGGAGAGACCCAGTACTTC. Translation gives CASSSSRGETQYF.

V and J are TRBV5-6 and TRBJ2-3; tentatively, D is TRBD2 (5 bases). The germline V and J ends were trimmed by 0 bases and 3 bases, with 14 bases remaining between them. CDR3 length: 16 amino acids. Germline assignment: CDR1 SGHDT and CDR2 YYEEEE. DNA of the CDR3: TGTGCCAGCAGCTTGGAAGCGGACCTAAGGACAGATACGCAGTATTTT. The encoded protein is CASSLEADLRTDTQYF. The variable domain in full, completed from reference TRBV5-6 and TRBJ2-3, reads DAGVTQSPTHLIKTRGQQVTLRCSPKSGHDTVSWYQQALGQGPQFIFQYYEEEERQRGNFPDRFSGHQFPNYSSELNVNALLLGDSALYLCASSLEADLRTDTQYFGPGTRLTVL.

The V gene is TRBV28, the J gene TRBJ2-3; TRBD2 matches at 8 bases. CDR3 length: 16 residues. Germline lookup yields CDR1 MDHEN and CDR2 SYDVKM. Unmatched junction bases numbered 12, after V lost 4 bases and J lost 6 bases. Here the CDR3 reads CASSSPPGRAADTQYF. The CDR3 nucleotides read TGTGCCAGCAGTTCTCCCCCCGGGAGGGCCGCCGATACGCAGTATTTT.

The chain couples TRBV5-1 to TRBJ2-7; 8 nucleotides match TRBD1. This CDR3 has 13 amino acids. V lost 9 bases, J lost 1 base, and 6 bases stayed unmatched. The germline V gene encodes CDR1 SGHRS and CDR2 YFSETQ. This chain's CDR3 is CATGTGDSYEQYF. The CDR3 DNA follows: TGCGCCACCGGGACAGGTGATTCCTACGAGCAGTACTTC.

The chain is built from TRBV28 and TRBJ2-1; TRBD1 matches at 10 bases. Germline CDR1 and CDR2: MDHEN and SYDVKM. The V gene end was trimmed by 5 bases and the J gene end by 8 bases; junction bases not matched to a gene: 12. This CDR3 is built from 16 residues. In DNA, the CDR3 is TGTGCCAGCAGTGTAAACCGGGACAGGGGCGAATATGAGCAGTTCTTC. It translates to CASSVNRDRGEYEQFF.

This chain joins TRBV14 and TRBJ2-5; 7 nucleotides align to TRBD2. This CDR3 region has 16 residues. From germline, CDR1 is SGHDN and CDR2 FVKESK. The ends lost 4 bases at V and 0 bases at J; junction bases unmatched: 8. The CDR3 bases are TGTGCCAGCAGCCCGGAACGCGGGAGCGACCAAGAGACCCAGTACTTC. This gives the protein CASSPERGSDQETQYF.

The count of this clone is one. The chain carries TRBV6-5 and TRBJ2-2; a possible D gene is TRBD1 (5 bases). The germline gives CDR1 MNHEY, CDR2 SVGAGI. The CDR3 runs 13 residues. With 4 bases removed from V and 5 bases from J, the gap between germline ends came to 8 bases. CDR3 sequence reads: CASSLPGTGELFF. The CDR3 coding sequence is TGTGCCAGCAGTTTACCAGGGACCGGGGAGCTGTTTTTT.

CDR3 sequence: CASRVSSGANVLTF. Here the CDR3 DNA reads TGTGCCAGCAGAGTAAGCTCTGGGGCCAACGTCCTGACTTTC. The chain uses TRBV28 and TRBJ2-6; D not resolved. The V end was cut by 6 bases, the J end by 0 bases, with 6 bases between. The CDR3 loop spans 14 amino acids. Germline values: CDR1 MDHEN, CDR2 SYDVKM.

This chain connects TRBV6-2 or TRBV6-3 to TRBJ2-5; no reliable D call. Germline-derived CDR1 and CDR2 are MNHEY and SVGEGT. The CDR3 totals 19 residues. Trimming stripped 0 bases from V and 0 bases from J, with 20 bases between. The CDR3 loop is CASSYSIFFRAVYQETQYF. CDR3 sequence (DNA): TGTGCCAGCAGTTACTCGATTTTCTTTAGGGCTGTGTACCAAGAGACCCAGTACTTC.

The CDR3 region has the DNA TGCGCCAGCAACTTCGACAGGAACACTGAAGCTTTCTTT. Translating it yields CASNFDRNTEAFF. The chain couples TRBV10-1 to TRBJ1-1, with D tentatively TRBD1 (5 bases). This CDR3 is 13 amino acids long. Germline V gene data show CDR1 as WNHNN and CDR2 as SYGVQD (reference sequence). V was clipped by 7 bases and J by 1 base, with 10 bases between them.

The chain joins TRBV11-2 to TRBJ1-5; D is unresolved. The germline V gene encodes CDR1 SGHAT and CDR2 FQNNGV. The CDR3 extends over 15 amino acids. V gave up 3 bases and J gave up 0 bases, with 9 bases separating them. CDR3 amino acids: CASSFNSVSNQPQHF. The CDR3, as DNA: TGTGCCAGCAGCTTCAATTCAGTTAGCAATCAGCCCCAGCATTTT. Together with reference TRBV11-2 and TRBJ1-5, the CDR3 gives the full variable domain: EAGVAQSPRYKIIEKRQSVAFWCNPISGHATLYWYQQILGQGPKLLIQFQNNGVVDDSQLPKDRFSAERLKGVDSTLKIQPAKLEDSAVYLCASSFNSVSNQPQHFGDGTRLSIL.

This clone was observed once. This rearrangement joins TRBV13 to TRBJ1-3; unclear D gene. This CDR3 spans 17 amino acids. The germline gives CDR1 PRHDT, CDR2 FYEKMQ (reference sequence). V lost 5 bases, J lost 0 bases, and 17 bases lay in between. Written as DNA, the CDR3 is TGTGCCAGCAGCCGCGGACCGATTCAGTTCTCTGGAAACACCATATATTTT. It encodes CASSRGPIQFSGNTIYF.

This sequence joins TRBV11-3 and TRBJ2-2, with D possibly being TRBD2 (6 bases). The CDR3 spans 17 residues. Trimming shortened V by 1 base and J by 5 bases, and 17 bases separated the two germline ends. Germline CDR1 reads SGHNT; CDR2 reads YENEEA. CDR3 sequence reads: CASSLGDMGGGTGELFF. CDR3 DNA: TGTGCCAGCAGCTTAGGAGATATGGGGGGAGGAACCGGGGAGCTGTTTTTT.

This clone was observed once. The rearrangement joins TRBV2 to TRBJ1-1; no definite D call. Trimming pared 4 bases from V and 1 base from J, leaving 7 bases between. The germline V gene has CDR1 SNHLY and CDR2 FYNNEI. The length of the CDR3 is 13 residues. The chain's CDR3 is CASSGTRNTEAFF. Here the CDR3 DNA reads TGTGCCAGCAGTGGGACCAGGAACACTGAAGCTTTCTTT.

The chain uses TRBV27 and TRBJ1-1; the match to TRBD1 covers 9 bases. V lost 6 bases and J lost 6; bases outside the gene matches: 14. The CDR3 length is 16 residues. CDR1 is MNHEY and CDR2 is SMNVEV in the germline V gene (reference sequence). Written as DNA, the CDR3 is TGTGCCAGCAGCCGTCTCCCGGGACAGGGAAAAGCTGAAGCTTTCTTT. Protein sequence: CASSRLPGQGKAEAFF.

This chain joins TRBV9 and TRBJ2-6; 8 bases map to TRBD1. Germline CDR1 is SGDLS and CDR2 is YYNGEE. J was trimmed by 0 bases and V by 1 base; bases with no gene match: 15. The CDR3 spans 21 residues. The CDR3 region is CASSVFSGQVLPHSGANVLTF. The DNA for the CDR3 is TGTGCCAGCAGCGTATTCTCGGGACAGGTCCTTCCCCACTCTGGGGCCAACGTCCTGACTTTC.

The chain uses TRBV28 and TRBJ1-5; perhaps TRBD1 as D (5 bases). V lost 6 bases and J 7 bases, leaving 13 bases between the germline ends. This CDR3 has 13 residues. Germline CDR1 is MDHEN and CDR2 is SYDVKM. The CDR3 loop reads CASRGYQGQPQHF. CDR3 nucleotide sequence: TGTGCCAGCAGGGGATATCAGGGCCAGCCCCAGCATTTT.

This clone was seen a handful of times. The rearrangement joins TRBV19 to TRBJ1-1; unclear D gene. Germline V gives CDR1 LNHDA, CDR2 SQIVND (reference sequence). V gave up 5 bases and J gave up 0 bases, with 10 bases separating them. The CDR3 is 14 amino acids. The CDR3 is CASSPPDMNTEAFF. The DNA of the CDR3 is TGTGCCAGTAGTCCCCCCGATATGAACACTGAAGCTTTCTTT. Together with reference TRBV19 and TRBJ1-1, the CDR3 gives the full variable domain: DGGITQSPKYLFRKEGQNVTLSCEQNLNHDAMYWYRQDPGQGLRLIYYSQIVNDFQKGDIAEGYSVSREKKESFPLTVTSAQKNPTAFYLCASSPPDMNTEAFFGQGTRLTVV.